This T cell receptor (beta chain) originates from a study of blood T cell repertoires in COVID-19. Clones were read by immunoSEQ multiplex PCR, and TCRdb kept only the in-frame ones, dropping some. Seen here are a few hundred thousand clones, roughly 85% observed once, and the top ten hold roughly 3.1%. This clone was observed once. V lost 6 bases and J lost 0; bases outside the gene matches: 19. In germline, CDR1 is MNHEY, CDR2 SMNVEV (reference sequence). The CDR3 has 20 residues. The receptor was derived from a woman aged 18-29 years with acute or convalescent COVID-19. The sequencing sample was made of peripheral blood. This chain joins TRBV27 and TRBJ1-5; 8 positions match TRBD1. The CDR3 region is CASSPFPPGQASYSNQPQHF. The CDR3 DNA sequence: TGTGCCAGCAGCCCATTCCCACCGGGACAGGCGTCATATAGCAATCAGCCCCAGCATTTT.